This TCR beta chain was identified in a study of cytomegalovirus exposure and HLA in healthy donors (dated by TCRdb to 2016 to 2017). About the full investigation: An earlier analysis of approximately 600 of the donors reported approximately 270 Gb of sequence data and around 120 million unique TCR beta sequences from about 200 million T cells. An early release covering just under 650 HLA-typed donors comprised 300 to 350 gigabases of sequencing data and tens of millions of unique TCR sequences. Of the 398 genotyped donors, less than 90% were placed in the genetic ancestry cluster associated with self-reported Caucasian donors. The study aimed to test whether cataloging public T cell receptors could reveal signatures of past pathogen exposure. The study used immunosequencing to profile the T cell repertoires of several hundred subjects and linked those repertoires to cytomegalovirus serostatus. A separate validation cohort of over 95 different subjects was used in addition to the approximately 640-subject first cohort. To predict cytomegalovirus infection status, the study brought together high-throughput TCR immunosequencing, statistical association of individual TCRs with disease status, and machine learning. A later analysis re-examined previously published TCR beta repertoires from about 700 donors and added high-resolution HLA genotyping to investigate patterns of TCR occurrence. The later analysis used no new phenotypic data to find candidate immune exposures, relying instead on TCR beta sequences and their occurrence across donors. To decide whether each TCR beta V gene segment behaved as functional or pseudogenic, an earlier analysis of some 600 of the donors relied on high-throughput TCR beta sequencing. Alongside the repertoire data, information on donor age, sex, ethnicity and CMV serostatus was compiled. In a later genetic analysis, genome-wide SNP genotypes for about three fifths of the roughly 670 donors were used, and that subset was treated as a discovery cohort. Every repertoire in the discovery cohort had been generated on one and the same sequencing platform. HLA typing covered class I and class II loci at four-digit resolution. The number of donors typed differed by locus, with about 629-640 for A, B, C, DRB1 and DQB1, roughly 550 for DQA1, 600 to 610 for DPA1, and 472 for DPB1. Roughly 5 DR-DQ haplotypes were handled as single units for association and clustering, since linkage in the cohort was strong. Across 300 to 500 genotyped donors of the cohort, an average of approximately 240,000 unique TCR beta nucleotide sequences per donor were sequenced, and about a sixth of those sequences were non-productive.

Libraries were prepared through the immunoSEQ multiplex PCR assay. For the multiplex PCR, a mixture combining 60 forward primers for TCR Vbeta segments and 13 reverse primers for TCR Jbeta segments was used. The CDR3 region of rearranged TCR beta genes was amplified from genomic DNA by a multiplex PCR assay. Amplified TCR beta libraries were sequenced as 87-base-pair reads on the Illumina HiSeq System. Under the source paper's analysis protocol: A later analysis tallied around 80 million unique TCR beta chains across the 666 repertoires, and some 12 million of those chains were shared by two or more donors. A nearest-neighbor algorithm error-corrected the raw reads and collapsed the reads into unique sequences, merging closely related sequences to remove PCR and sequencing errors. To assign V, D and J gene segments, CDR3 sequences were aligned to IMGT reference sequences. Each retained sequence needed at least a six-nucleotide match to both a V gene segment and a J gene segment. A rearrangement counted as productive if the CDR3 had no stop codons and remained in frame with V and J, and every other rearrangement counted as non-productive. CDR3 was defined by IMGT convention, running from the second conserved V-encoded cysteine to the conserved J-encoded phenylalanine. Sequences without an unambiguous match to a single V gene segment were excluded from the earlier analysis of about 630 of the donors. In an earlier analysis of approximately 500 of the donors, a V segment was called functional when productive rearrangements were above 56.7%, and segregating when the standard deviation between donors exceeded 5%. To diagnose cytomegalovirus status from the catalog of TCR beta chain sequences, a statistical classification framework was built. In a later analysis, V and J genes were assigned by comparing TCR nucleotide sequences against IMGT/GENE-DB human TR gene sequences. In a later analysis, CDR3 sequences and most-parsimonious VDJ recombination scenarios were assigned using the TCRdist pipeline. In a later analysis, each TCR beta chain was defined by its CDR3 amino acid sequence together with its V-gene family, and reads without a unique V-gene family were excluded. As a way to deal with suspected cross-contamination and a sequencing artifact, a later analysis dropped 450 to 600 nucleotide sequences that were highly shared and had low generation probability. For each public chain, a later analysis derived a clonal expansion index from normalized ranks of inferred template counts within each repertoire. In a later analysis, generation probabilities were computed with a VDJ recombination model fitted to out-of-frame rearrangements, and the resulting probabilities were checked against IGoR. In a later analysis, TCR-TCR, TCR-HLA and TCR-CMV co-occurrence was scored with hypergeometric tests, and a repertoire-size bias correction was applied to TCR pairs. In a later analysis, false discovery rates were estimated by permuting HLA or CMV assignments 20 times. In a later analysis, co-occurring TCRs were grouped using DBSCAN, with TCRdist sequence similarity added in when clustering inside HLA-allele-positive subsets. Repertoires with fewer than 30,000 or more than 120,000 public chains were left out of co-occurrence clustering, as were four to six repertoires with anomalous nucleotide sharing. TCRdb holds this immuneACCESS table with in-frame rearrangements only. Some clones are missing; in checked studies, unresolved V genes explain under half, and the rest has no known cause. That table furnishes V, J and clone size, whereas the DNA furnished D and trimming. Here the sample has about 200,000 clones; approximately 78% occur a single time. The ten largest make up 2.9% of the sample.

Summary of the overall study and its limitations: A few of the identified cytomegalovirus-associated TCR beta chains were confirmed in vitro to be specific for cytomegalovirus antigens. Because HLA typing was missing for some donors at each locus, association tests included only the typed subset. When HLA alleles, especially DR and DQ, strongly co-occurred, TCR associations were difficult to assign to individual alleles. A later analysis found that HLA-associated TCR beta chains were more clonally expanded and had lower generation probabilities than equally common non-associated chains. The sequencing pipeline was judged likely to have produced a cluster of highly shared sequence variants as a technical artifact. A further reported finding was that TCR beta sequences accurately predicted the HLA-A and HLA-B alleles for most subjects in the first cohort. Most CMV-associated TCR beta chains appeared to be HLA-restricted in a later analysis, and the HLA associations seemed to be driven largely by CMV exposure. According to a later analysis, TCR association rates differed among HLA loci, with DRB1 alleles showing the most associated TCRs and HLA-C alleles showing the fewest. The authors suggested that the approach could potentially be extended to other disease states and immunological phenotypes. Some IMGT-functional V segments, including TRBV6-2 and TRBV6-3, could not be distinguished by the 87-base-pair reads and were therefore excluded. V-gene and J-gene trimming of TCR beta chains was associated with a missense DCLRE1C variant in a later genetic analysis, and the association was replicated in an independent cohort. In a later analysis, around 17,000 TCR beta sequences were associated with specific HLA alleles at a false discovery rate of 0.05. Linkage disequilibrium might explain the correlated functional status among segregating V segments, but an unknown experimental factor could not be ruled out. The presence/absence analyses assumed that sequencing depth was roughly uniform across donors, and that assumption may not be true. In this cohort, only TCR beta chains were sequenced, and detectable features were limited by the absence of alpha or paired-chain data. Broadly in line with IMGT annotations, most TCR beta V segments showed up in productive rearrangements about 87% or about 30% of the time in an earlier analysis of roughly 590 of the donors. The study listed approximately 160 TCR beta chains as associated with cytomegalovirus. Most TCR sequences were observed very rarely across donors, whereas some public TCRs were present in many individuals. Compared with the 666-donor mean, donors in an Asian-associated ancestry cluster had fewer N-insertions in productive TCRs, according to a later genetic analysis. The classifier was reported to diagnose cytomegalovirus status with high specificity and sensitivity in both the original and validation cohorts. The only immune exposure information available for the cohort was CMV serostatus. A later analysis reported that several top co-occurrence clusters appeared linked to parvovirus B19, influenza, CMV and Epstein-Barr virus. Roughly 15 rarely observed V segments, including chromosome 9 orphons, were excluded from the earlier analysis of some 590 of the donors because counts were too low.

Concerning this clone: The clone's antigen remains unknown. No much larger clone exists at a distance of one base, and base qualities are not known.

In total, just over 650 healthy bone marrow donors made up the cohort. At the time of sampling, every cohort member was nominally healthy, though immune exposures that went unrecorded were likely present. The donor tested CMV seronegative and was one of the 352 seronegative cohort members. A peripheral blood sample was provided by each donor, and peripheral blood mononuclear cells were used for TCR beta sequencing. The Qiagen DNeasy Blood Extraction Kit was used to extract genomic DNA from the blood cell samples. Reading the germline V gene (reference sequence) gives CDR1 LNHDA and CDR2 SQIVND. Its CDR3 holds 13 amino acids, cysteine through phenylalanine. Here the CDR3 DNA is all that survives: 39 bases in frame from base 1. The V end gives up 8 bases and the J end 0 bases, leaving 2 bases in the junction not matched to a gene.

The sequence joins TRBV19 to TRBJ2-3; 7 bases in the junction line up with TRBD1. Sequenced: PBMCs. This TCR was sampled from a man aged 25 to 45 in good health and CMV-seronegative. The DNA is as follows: TGTGCCAGTGGGACAGCTAGCACAGATACGCAGTATTTT. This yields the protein CASGTASTDTQYF.